These 23 T cell receptor beta chains originate from one sample sequenced in a study of blood T cell repertoires in COVID-19. Sequencing was performed with immunoSEQ multiplex PCR; in TCRdb, only in-frame clones are kept and a portion is missing. The sample yields about 430,000 clones, 70% to 90% seen once. Sequencing was carried out using PBMCs or T cells enriched from blood (not recorded which). These receptors came from a woman aged 18-29 years who had been exposed to COVID-19.

The chain uses TRBV7-2 and TRBJ1-5; TRBD1 aligns across 7 bases. The germline V gene has CDR1 SGHTA and CDR2 FQGNSA. The CDR3 extends over 14 amino acids. The V and J ends lost 6 bases and 3 bases, in that order; junction bases with no gene match: 5. The CDR3 is CASSRGGDNQPQHF. As DNA, the CDR3 is TGTGCCAGCAGTCGAGGGGGCGACAATCAGCCCCAGCATTTT.

For this clone: This CDR3 is missing its conserved last phenylalanine or tryptophan, likely due to a read error. The limits of the CDR3 on the DNA are not certain, so only TCRdb's listed CDR3 is given. This chain connects TRBV29-1 to TRBJ1-1; TRBD1, as called in the table, went unchecked against the DNA. The CDR3 region is 8 residues in length, termini included. Germline V lookup: CDR1 SQVTM, CDR2 ANQGSEA. The CDR3: CSVEGALS.

V usage is TRBV6-5 and J usage is TRBJ2-3, with 7 bases identical to TRBD1. From germline, CDR1 is MNHEY and CDR2 SVGAGI. There are 13 residues in the CDR3. V lost 6 bases and J lost 1; bases outside the gene matches: 1. Written as DNA, the CDR3 is TGTGCCAGCAGGGGACAGCGCACAGATACGCAGTATTTT. Its protein is CASRGQRTDTQYF.

This chain joins TRBV30 and TRBJ1-1; D gene ambiguous. CDR3 length equals 14 residues. CDR1 is GTSNPN, CDR2 SVGIG, per germline (reference sequence). V lost 2 bases and J 5 bases, leaving 15 bases between the germline ends. The CDR3 reads CAWSSGRARTEAFF. DNA of the CDR3: TGTGCCTGGAGTTCGGGGAGGGCGCGGACTGAAGCTTTCTTT.

The chain is built from TRBV28 and TRBJ1-1, with a possible D match to TRBD1 (5 bases). Per the germline V gene, CDR1 is MDHEN and CDR2 is SYDVKM. Trimming removed 2 bases at V and 0 bases at J, with 13 bases between. The CDR3 spans 16 residues. The CDR3 DNA is TGTGCCAGCAGTTTAACGAGTGGACAAATGAACACTGAAGCTTTCTTT. This translates into CASSLTSGQMNTEAFF.

The chain couples TRBV28 to TRBJ2-7; the match to TRBD1 covers 8 bases. There are 15 residues in the CDR3. Germline lookup yields CDR1 MDHEN and CDR2 SYDVKM. J gave up 3 bases and V 3 bases, and 7 bases lay outside the gene matches. The CDR3 nucleotides read TGTGCCAGCAGTTTTCCCCAGGGGGCTGTCTACGAGCAGTACTTC. The encoded protein is CASSFPQGAVYEQYF.

CDR3 DNA: TGTGCCAGCAGTTTGGCCGGGAAGGGCAATCAGCCCCAGCATTTT. This encodes CASSLAGKGNQPQHF. The chain couples TRBV28 to TRBJ1-5; D is undetermined. V was trimmed by 3 bases and J by 2 bases, leaving 11 bases between them. The CDR3 runs to 15 residues. Germline values: CDR1 MDHEN, CDR2 SYDVKM.

The rearrangement joins TRBV2 to TRBJ1-4, with TRBD1 identical over 7 bases. V gave up 5 bases and J gave up 4 bases; unmatched junction bases: 7. Per the germline V gene, CDR1 is SNHLY and CDR2 is FYNNEI. CDR3 length equals 15 residues. The CDR3 bases are TGTGCCAGCAGTCCCACGGGACAGCTTAATGAAAAACTGTTTTTT. As protein: CASSPTGQLNEKLFF.

A note on this clone: The sample has other DNA sequences that encode this CDR3 too. The V and J genes are TRBV10-3 and TRBJ2-7; 7 nucleotides align to TRBD2. The CDR3 is 11 residues long. V trimming: 3 bases; J trimming: 7 bases; junction bases outside the gene matches: 0. CDR1 is ENHRY, CDR2 SYGVKD, per germline. In nucleotides, the CDR3 is TGTGCCATCAGTGACGGGGGGGAGCAGTACTTC. It specifies CAISDGGEQYF.

This clone was observed once. The gene calls are TRBV5-6 and TRBJ2-7, with D unclear. The length of the CDR3 is 16 residues. V lost 2 bases and J lost 6, with 21 bases in between. Looked up from germline, CDR1 is SGHDT and CDR2 is YYEEEE. The CDR3 loop is CASSFYIPRMSGEQYF. CDR3 nucleotide sequence: TGTGCCAGCAGCTTTTATATTCCGCGAATGAGTGGCGAGCAGTACTTC.

V gene TRBV9 combines with J gene TRBJ2-3, with 12 bases aligning to TRBD1. CDR3 length: 16 residues. Losses at the gene ends were 4 bases for V and 7 bases for J; bases not matched to a gene: 10. Germline V CDR1 and CDR2: SGDLS, YYNGEE. The CDR3 coding sequence is TGTGCCAGCAGCACCGCCCCGGGACAGGGGGCATATACGCAGTATTTT. This encodes CASSTAPGQGAYTQYF.

This chain joins TRBV14 and TRBJ1-6; maybe TRBD1 (6 bases). The V gene's germline CDR1 is SGHDN and CDR2 FVKESK. Trimming stripped 8 bases from V and 8 bases from J, with 16 bases between. The CDR3 has 14 residues. Written as DNA, the CDR3 is TGTGCCAGCCAACAGGGAGATTGGGATTCACCCCTCCACTTT. Translation: CASQQGDWDSPLHF.

The genes are TRBV28 and TRBJ2-1, with TRBD2 matching 9 bases. This CDR3 region has 16 residues. The trim removed 6 bases at V and 4 bases at J, leaving 10 bases unmatched. Germline lookup yields CDR1 MDHEN and CDR2 SYDVKM. Here the CDR3 DNA reads TGTGCCAGCAGCCTGGGAGGGAGCGGGAGGTACAATGAGCAGTTCTTC. This codes for CASSLGGSGRYNEQFF. The full variable domain, in which reference TRBV28 and TRBJ2-1 provide the parts outside the CDR3, is DVKVTQSSRYLVKRTGEKVFLECVQDMDHENMFWYRQDPGLGLRLIYFSYDVKMKEKGDIPEGYSVSREKKERFSLILESASTNQTSMYLCASSLGGSGRYNEQFFGPGTRLTVL.

The rearrangement joins TRBV4-2 to TRBJ2-3, with 13 nucleotides matching TRBD2. Per germline, CDR1 LGHNA and CDR2 YNFKEQ. The CDR3 runs 16 residues. V lost 4 bases to trimming and J lost 1 base; unmatched junction nucleotides: 2. The CDR3 is CASSLGLAGGTDTQYF. The CDR3 coding sequence is TGTGCCAGCAGCCTTGGACTAGCGGGGGGCACAGATACGCAGTATTTT.

The V and J genes are TRBV5-3 and TRBJ2-4, with 9 bases identical to TRBD2. TRBV5-3 is an ORF, with its function uncertain. J lost 8 bases, V lost 1 base, and 4 bases had no gene match. CDR3 size: 14 residues. The CDR3 DNA follows: TGTGCCAGAAGCTTGTTGCGGGAGGGTCACATTCAGTACTTC. Its translation: CARSLLREGHIQYF.

The rearrangement links TRBV18 to TRBJ2-4, with 10 bases fitting TRBD2. Germline V gene sequence: CDR1 KGHSH, CDR2 LQKENI. The CDR3 is 16 amino acids. Trimming cost V 0 bases and J 3 bases; bases outside gene matches: 2. The CDR3: CASSPPASGGKNIQYF. The CDR3 DNA reads TGTGCCAGCTCACCACCGGCTAGCGGGGGCAAAAACATTCAGTACTTC.

The chain employs TRBV5-6 and TRBJ2-2; maybe TRBD1 (6 bases). Per the germline V gene, CDR1 is SGHDT and CDR2 is YYEEEE. The V end lost 1 base, the J end lost 0 bases, and 10 bases lay between the germline ends. The CDR3 runs to 16 residues. The CDR3 reads CASSLLGAPNTGELFF. Here the CDR3 DNA reads TGTGCCAGCAGCTTGTTGGGGGCGCCGAACACCGGGGAGCTGTTTTTT.

The rearrangement joins TRBV3-1 (or the pseudogene TRBV3-2) to TRBJ2-4; 10 positions match TRBD1. The V segment lost 3 bases and the J segment 1 base; nucleotides outside the gene matches: 3. Looked up from germline, CDR1 is LGHDT and CDR2 is YNNKEL (reference sequence). This CDR3 comprises 16 residues. The CDR3, as DNA: TGTGCCAGCAGCCACTTGGGACAGGGGGCCAAAAACATTCAGTACTTC. It specifies CASSHLGQGAKNIQYF.

The chain joins TRBV28 to TRBJ1-2, with D possibly matching TRBD1 (5 bases). The CDR3 contains 17 residues. V lost 4 bases and J lost 5, with 23 bases in between. Germline loops: CDR1 MDHEN, CDR2 SYDVKM. CDR3 residues: CASSSESTALVGYGYTF. The CDR3 coding sequence is TGTGCCAGCAGTTCAGAGTCGACAGCTCTCGTGGGGTATGGCTACACCTTC.

The CDR3 loop is CASRRGTGKTNTEAFF. In DNA, the CDR3 is TGTGCCAGTAGGCGGGGGACAGGGAAGACGAACACTGAAGCTTTCTTT. This chain joins TRBV19 and TRBJ1-1; 9 bases match TRBD1. V dropped 6 bases and J dropped 1; count of bases not matched to a gene: 9. Germline-derived CDR1 and CDR2 are LNHDA and SQIVND (reference sequence). The CDR3 has 16 amino acids. The full variable domain, in which reference TRBV19 and TRBJ1-1 provide the parts outside the CDR3, is DGGITQSPKYLFRKEGQNVTLSCEQNLNHDAMYWYRQDPGQGLRLIYYSQIVNDFQKGDIAEGYSVSREKKESFPLTVTSAQKNPTAFYLCASRRGTGKTNTEAFFGQGTRLTVV.

Concerning this clone itself: Other DNA sequences in this sample translate to the same CDR3. The chain couples TRBV28 to TRBJ1-2; perhaps TRBD1 as D (5 bases). CDR3 length: 13 residues. V was trimmed by 4 bases and J by 2 bases, leaving 8 bases between them. CDR1 and CDR2 from the germline V gene are MDHEN and SYDVKM. The CDR3 loop is CASSWGENYGYTF. CDR3 in DNA: TGTGCCAGCAGTTGGGGGGAAAACTATGGCTACACCTTC.

This chain links TRBV14 with TRBJ2-7; 9 positions match TRBD2. This CDR3 spans 15 amino acids. J gave up 5 bases and V 4 bases, and 9 bases lay outside the gene matches. CDR1 and CDR2 (germline): SGHDN, FVKESK. The CDR3 reads CASSPRASGNHEQYF. CDR3 bases: TGTGCCAGCAGCCCGAGGGCTAGCGGGAACCACGAGCAGTACTTC.

There are a few counts of this clone. The chain links TRBV3-1 (or the pseudogene TRBV3-2) to TRBJ2-7, with D perhaps matching TRBD2 (5 bases). This CDR3 contains 15 residues. V lost 4 bases and J 6 bases, leaving 19 bases between the germline ends. CDR1 LGHDT and CDR2 YNNKEL come from the germline V gene (reference sequence). The CDR3 region is CASSPRNREIGEQYF. As DNA, the CDR3 is TGTGCCAGCAGCCCCCGTAATAGGGAGATAGGCGAGCAGTACTTC.